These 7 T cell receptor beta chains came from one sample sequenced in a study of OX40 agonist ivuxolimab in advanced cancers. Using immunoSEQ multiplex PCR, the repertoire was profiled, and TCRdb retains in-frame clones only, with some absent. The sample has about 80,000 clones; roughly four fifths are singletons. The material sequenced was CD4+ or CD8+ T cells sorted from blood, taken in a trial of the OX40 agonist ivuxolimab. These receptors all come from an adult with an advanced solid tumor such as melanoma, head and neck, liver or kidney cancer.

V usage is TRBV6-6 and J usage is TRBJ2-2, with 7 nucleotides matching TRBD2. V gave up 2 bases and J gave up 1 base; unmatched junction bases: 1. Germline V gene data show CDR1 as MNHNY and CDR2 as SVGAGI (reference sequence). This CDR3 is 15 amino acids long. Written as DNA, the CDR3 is TGTGCCAGCAGTTACGGGAGGGGGAACACCGGGGAGCTGTTTTTT. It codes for CASSYGRGNTGELFF.

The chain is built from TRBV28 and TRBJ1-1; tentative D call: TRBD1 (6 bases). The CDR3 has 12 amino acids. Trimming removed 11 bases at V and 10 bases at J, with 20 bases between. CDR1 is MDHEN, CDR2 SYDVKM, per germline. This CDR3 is CASSPTGKGAFF. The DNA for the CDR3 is TGTGCCTCCTCCCCCACAGGGAAGGGAGCTTTCTTT.

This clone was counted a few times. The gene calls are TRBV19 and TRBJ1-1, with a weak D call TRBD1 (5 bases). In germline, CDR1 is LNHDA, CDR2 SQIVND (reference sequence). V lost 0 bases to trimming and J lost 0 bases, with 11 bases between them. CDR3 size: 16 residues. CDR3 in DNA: TGTGCCAGTAGTATAGATGTTGGGACTGTGAACACTGAAGCTTTCTTT. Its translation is CASSIDVGTVNTEAFF.

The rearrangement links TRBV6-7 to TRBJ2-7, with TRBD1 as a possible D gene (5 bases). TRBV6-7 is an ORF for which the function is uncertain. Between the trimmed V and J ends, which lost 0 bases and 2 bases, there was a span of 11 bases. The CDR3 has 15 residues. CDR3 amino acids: CASSYSPGFTYEQYF. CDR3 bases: TGTGCCAGCAGTTACTCACCAGGGTTTACCTACGAGCAGTACTTC.

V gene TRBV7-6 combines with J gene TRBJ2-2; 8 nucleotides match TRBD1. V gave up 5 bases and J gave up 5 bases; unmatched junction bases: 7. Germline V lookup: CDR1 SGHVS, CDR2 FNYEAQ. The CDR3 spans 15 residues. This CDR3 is CASSHTGGRTGELFF. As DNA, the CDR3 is TGTGCCAGCAGCCACACAGGGGGGCGGACCGGGGAGCTGTTTTTT.

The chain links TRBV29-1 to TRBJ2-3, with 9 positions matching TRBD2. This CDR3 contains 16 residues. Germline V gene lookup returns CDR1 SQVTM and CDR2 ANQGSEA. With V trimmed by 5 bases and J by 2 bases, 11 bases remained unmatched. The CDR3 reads CSVLRGGRRTTDTQYF. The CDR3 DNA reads TGCAGCGTTTTGCGGGGGGGCCGAAGGACCACAGATACGCAGTATTTT.

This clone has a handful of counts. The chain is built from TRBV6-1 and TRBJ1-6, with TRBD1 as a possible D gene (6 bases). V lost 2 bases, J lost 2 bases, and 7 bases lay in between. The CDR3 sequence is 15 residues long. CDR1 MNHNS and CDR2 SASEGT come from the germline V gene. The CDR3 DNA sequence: TGTGCCAGCAGTGAAAACAGGGCCTATAATTCACCCCTCCACTTT. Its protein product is CASSENRAYNSPLHF.